These 32 T cell receptor beta chains share one sample of origin, sequenced in a study of spatial heterogeneity in lung cancer. Regarding time point: blood at routine non-recurrence follow-up after resection. TCRdb reprocessed the 5' RACE reads via MiXCR and lists one record per CDR3 protein. The sample has more than 30,000 distinct CDR3 sequences, 8.5% to 12% seen once. The starting material was PBMCs, obtained at follow-up. Every receptor here comes from a female donor with early-stage non-small cell lung cancer.

V usage is TRBV28 and J usage is TRBJ2-7; 10 nucleotides agree with TRBD1. CDR1 is MDHEN and CDR2 is SYDVKM in the germline V gene. V lost 4 bases, J lost 0 bases, and 18 bases stayed unmatched. The length of the CDR3 is 20 residues. The CDR3 DNA sequence: TGTGCCAGCAGTTCTAGGTTCGGGACAGGGGCGACCACGAGCTCCTACGAGCAGTACTTC. It translates to CASSSRFGTGATTSSYEQYF.

The chain uses TRBV13 and TRBJ2-2; D remains unclear. Germline CDR1 and CDR2: PRHDT and FYEKMQ (reference sequence). This CDR3 spans 16 amino acids. Trimming took off 3 bases at V and 5 bases at J, with 16 bases between the two ends. The CDR3 sequence is CASSLRMRATTGELFF. In DNA form, the CDR3 reads TGTGCCAGCAGCTTGCGTATGAGAGCCACTACCGGGGAGCTGTTTTTT.

At least ten counts were recorded for this clonotype. This chain links TRBV12-3 or TRBV12-4 with TRBJ2-2; 7 bases line up with TRBD1. The length of the CDR3 is 14 residues. V trimming: 6 bases; J trimming: 1 base; junction bases outside the gene matches: 2. The CDR3 coding sequence is TGTGCCAGCAGGAGGACAGGGAACACCGGGGAGCTGTTTTTT. This gives the protein CASRRTGNTGELFF.

The chain carries TRBV5-6 and TRBJ1-1; 7 nucleotides agree with TRBD1. The ends lost 4 bases at V and 9 bases at J; junction bases unmatched: 12. This CDR3 has 14 residues. CDR1 and CDR2 (germline): SGHDT, YYEEEE. The CDR3 is CASSPMMDRRKAFF. CDR3 in DNA: TGTGCCAGCAGCCCTATGATGGACAGGAGGAAAGCTTTCTTT.

This clonotype appeared a few times. V is TRBV2 and J is TRBJ1-6, with D unclear. The V gene lost 7 bases and the J gene lost 12 bases, with 28 bases spanning the gap. The germline CDR1 and CDR2 sequences are SNHLY and FYNNEI. The CDR3 sequence is 17 residues long. The chain's CDR3 is CASTPRWSAVAAQPLHF. The CDR3 DNA reads TGTGCCAGCACCCCGCGCTGGAGTGCCGTTGCGGCTCAACCCCTCCACTTT.

This chain connects TRBV15 to TRBJ2-1, with TRBD2 as a possible D gene (5 bases). Trimming removed 0 bases at V and 10 bases at J, with 13 bases between. Germline values: CDR1 LNHNV, CDR2 YYDKDF (reference sequence). This CDR3 spans 14 amino acids. The CDR3 reads CATSREVRTGEQFF. The CDR3 bases are TGTGCCACCAGCAGAGAGGTCAGAACGGGGGAGCAGTTCTTC. Based on the CDR3 plus reference TRBV15 and TRBJ2-1, the full variable domain is DAMVIQNPRYQVTQFGKPVTLSCSQTLNHNVMYWYQQKSSQAPKLLFHYYDKDFNNEADTPDNFQSRRPNTSFCFLDIRSPGLGDTAMYLCATSREVRTGEQFFGPGTRLTVL.

This clonotype was picked up a small number of times. The J gene is TRBJ2-5, the V gene TRBV2, with D tentatively TRBD2 (6 bases). Trimming took off 6 bases at V and 1 base at J, with 9 bases between the two ends. CDR1 is SNHLY, CDR2 FYNNEI, per germline. The length of the CDR3 is 13 residues. In DNA, the CDR3 is TGTGCCAGCAGGGACTACTTCCAAGAGACCCAGTACTTC. As protein: CASRDYFQETQYF.

This clonotype has a count of ten or more. Here the CDR3 reads CASSETGLYEQYF. CDR3 DNA: TGTGCCAGCAGTGAGACAGGGCTCTACGAGCAGTACTTC. The chain recombines TRBV2 with TRBJ2-7; TRBD1 agrees at 7 bases. Germline V gene lookup returns CDR1 SNHLY and CDR2 FYNNEI. The CDR3 runs to 13 residues. Trimming cost V 3 bases and J 3 bases; bases outside gene matches: 2.

At least ten counts were recorded for this clonotype. V and J are TRBV7-2 and TRBJ2-1, with 9 bases aligning to TRBD1. V trimming: 5 bases; J trimming: 6 bases; junction bases outside the gene matches: 11. Germline CDR1 is SGHTA and CDR2 is FQGNSA. This CDR3 has 16 amino acids. In DNA form, the CDR3 reads TGTGCCAGCAGCCTCAAAGGACAGGGGCCTATCAATGAGCAGTTCTTC. Its translation: CASSLKGQGPINEQFF. Using reference TRBV7-2 and TRBJ2-1 for the parts outside the CDR3, the full variable domain is GAGVSQSPSNKVTEKGKDVELRCDPISGHTALYWYRQSLGQGLEFLIYFQGNSAPDKSGLPSDRFSAERTGGSVSTLTIQRTQQEDSAVYLCASSLKGQGPINEQFFGPGTRLTVL.

This sequence joins TRBV9 and TRBJ1-1, with D possibly matching TRBD1 (5 bases). Germline values: CDR1 SGDLS, CDR2 YYNGEE. This CDR3 is built from 14 residues. Trimming pared 4 bases from V and 2 bases from J, leaving 12 bases between. CDR3 in amino acids: CASSPGTENTEAFF. The CDR3 bases are TGTGCCAGCAGCCCAGGGACGGAAAACACTGAAGCTTTCTTT.

This clonotype was found many times. This chain joins TRBV6-1 and TRBJ1-4; TRBD1 is a possible D gene (6 bases). Trimming cost V 7 bases and J 4 bases, with 10 bases left between them. From germline, CDR1 is MNHNS and CDR2 SASEGT. The CDR3 is made up of 13 amino acids. CDR3 loop: CASNEQGNEKLFF. CDR3 in DNA: TGTGCCAGCAACGAACAGGGTAATGAAAAACTGTTTTTT.

This clonotype was observed many times. This CDR3 reads CAWSLTSRGYTF. The CDR3 DNA reads as TGTGCCTGGAGTTTGACCTCAAGGGGCTACACCTTC. The V and J genes are TRBV30 and TRBJ1-2; D not resolved. Germline V gives CDR1 GTSNPN, CDR2 SVGIG (reference sequence). Between the trimmed V and J ends, which lost 2 bases and 8 bases, there was a span of 12 bases. The CDR3 has 12 residues. The variable domain in full, with the rest retrieved from reference TRBV30 and TRBJ1-2, is SQTIHQWPATLVQPVGSPLSLECTVEGTSNPNLYWYRQAAGRGLQLLFYSVGIGQISSEVPQNLSASRPQDRQFILSSKKLLLSDSGFYLCAWSLTSRGYTFGSGTRLTVV.

The table lists this clonotype with a few counts. V and J are TRBV21-1 and TRBJ2-5. TRBV21-1 is a documented pseudogene. The CDR3 sequence is 16 residues long. CDR3 DNA sequence: TGTGCCAGCAGCTCACCTCACCACACACGCCCAGAGACCCAGTACTTC. As protein: CASSSPHHTRPETQYF.

In its sample, this clonotype was seen many times. The V gene is TRBV29-1, the J gene TRBJ1-1, with TRBD1 identical over 7 bases. Looked up from germline, CDR1 is SQVTM and CDR2 is ANQGSEA. The CDR3 contains 14 residues. V shed 2 bases, J shed 5 bases, and the junction held 8 bases outside the gene matches. The CDR3 loop is CSVELAGGGTEAFF. The CDR3 DNA reads as TGCAGCGTTGAATTGGCAGGGGGGGGTACTGAAGCTTTCTTT.

This clonotype came up many times. The chain joins TRBV28 to TRBJ1-1; 8 nucleotides align to TRBD1. J lost 3 bases, V lost 5 bases, and 8 bases had no gene match. Germline values: CDR1 MDHEN, CDR2 SYDVKM. CDR3 size: 15 residues. CDR3 region: CASSQDRAIYTEAFF. In DNA, the CDR3 is TGTGCCAGCAGTCAGGACAGGGCTATATACACTGAAGCTTTCTTT.

This clonotype was picked up a small number of times. The rearrangement joins TRBV5-1 to TRBJ2-6, with unresolved D. Germline loops: CDR1 SGHRS, CDR2 YFSETQ. CDR3 length: 16 amino acids. Trimming took 0 bases from V and 0 from J, leaving 7 bases between them. The CDR3 DNA reads as TGCGCCAGCAGCTTGGGGGCTCACTCTGGGGCCAACGTCCTGACTTTC. It codes for CASSLGAHSGANVLTF.

This clonotype turned up a few times. CDR3 DNA: TGTGCCAGCAGCCCCTTAGCGGGGGGCGACAATGAGCAGTTCTTC. Its translation: CASSPLAGGDNEQFF. The V call is TRBV11-2, the J call TRBJ2-1; the match to TRBD2 covers 10 bases. CDR3 length equals 15 residues. V lost 5 bases to trimming and J lost 5 bases; unmatched junction nucleotides: 6. Germline V CDR1 and CDR2: SGHAT, FQNNGV.

This clonotype showed up just a few times. The rearrangement links TRBV24-1 to TRBJ2-2; 9 bases are shared with TRBD2. There are 18 residues in the CDR3. Trimming at V came to 4 bases and at J to 1 base, leaving 9 bases not matched to a gene. Looked up from germline, CDR1 is KGHDR and CDR2 is SFDVKD. The CDR3 here is CATSDPGLAGVNTGELFF. CDR3 DNA sequence: TGTGCCACCAGTGACCCAGGGTTAGCGGGGGTGAACACCGGGGAGCTGTTTTTT.

V gene TRBV7-2 combines with J gene TRBJ1-2; D call uncertain. With 5 bases removed from V and 2 bases from J, the gap between germline ends came to 15 bases. Germline CDR1 is SGHTA and CDR2 is FQGNSA. The CDR3 is 15 amino acids. For the CDR3, the DNA is TGTGCCAGCAGCACCTACCTCTCACCCAACTATGGCTACACCTTC. The encoded protein is CASSTYLSPNYGYTF.

Many counts were recorded for this clonotype. The chain recombines TRBV7-2 with TRBJ2-3, with TRBD1 as a possible D gene (5 bases). The ends were cut back, 5 bases at V and 3 bases at J, with 18 bases in the middle. Germline V gives CDR1 SGHTA, CDR2 FQGNSA. CDR3 length: 16 residues. The CDR3 DNA reads TGTGCCAGCAGCGCCCGCCGGCAGGGAAAAACAGATACGCAGTATTTT. It codes for CASSARRQGKTDTQYF.

The sample holds a few counts of this clonotype. The V and J genes are TRBV29-1 and TRBJ2-5; D is possibly TRBD1 (6 bases). The CDR3 loop spans 11 amino acids. With 6 bases removed from V and 2 bases from J, the gap between germline ends came to 7 bases. The germline CDR1 and CDR2 sequences are SQVTM and ANQGSEA. In DNA, the CDR3 is TGCAGCGTCCAGGGGCAAGAGACCCAGTACTTC. Translated, it gives CSVQGQETQYF.

Many counts were recorded for this clonotype. V gene TRBV2 combines with J gene TRBJ2-3, with TRBD2 identical over 7 bases. The junction had 4 bases not matched to a gene; V was cut back by 5 bases and J by 2 bases. The CDR3 is 14 amino acids. CDR1 SNHLY and CDR2 FYNNEI come from the germline V gene. CDR3 sequence (DNA): TGTGCCAGCAGTCGGACTAGGGTCACAGATACGCAGTATTTT. Its protein is CASSRTRVTDTQYF.

This clonotype was recorded at least ten times. The chain links TRBV19 to TRBJ2-7; D gene ambiguous. V was trimmed by 1 base and J by 1 base, leaving 11 bases between them. Germline loops: CDR1 LNHDA, CDR2 SQIVND (reference sequence). The CDR3 consists of 15 residues. In DNA form, the CDR3 reads TGTGCCAGTAGTATAGTAGCAGTACCGTCCTACGAGCAGTACTTC. Amino acids: CASSIVAVPSYEQYF. Drawing the rest from reference TRBV19 and TRBJ2-7, the complete variable domain is DGGITQSPKYLFRKEGQNVTLSCEQNLNHDAMYWYRQDPGQGLRLIYYSQIVNDFQKGDIAEGYSVSREKKESFPLTVTSAQKNPTAFYLCASSIVAVPSYEQYFGPGTRLTVT.

The J gene is TRBJ1-1, the V gene TRBV7-2; D remains ambiguous. CDR1 is SGHTA, CDR2 FQGNSA, per germline. This CDR3 has 13 residues. The V end was cut by 3 bases, the J end by 6 bases, with 11 bases between. The CDR3 DNA reads as TGTGCCAGCAGCTTCCAAGGGAGACCTGAAGCTTTCTTT. Protein product: CASSFQGRPEAFF.

Of note for this clonotype: A read error may be the cause here, since a much bigger clone is one base away. The chain couples TRBV29-1 to TRBJ2-7, with a weak D call TRBD2 (5 bases). The V gene lost 5 bases and the J gene lost 8 bases, with 19 bases spanning the gap. The CDR3 totals 13 residues. Germline V gene data show CDR1 as SQVTM and CDR2 as ANQGSEA. This CDR3 is CSVYWVGVAKQYF. Here the CDR3 DNA reads TGCAGCGTTTATTGGGTGGGAGTGGCCAAGCAGTACTTC.

The chain links TRBV7-2 to TRBJ1-6; D is uncertain. Germline lookup yields CDR1 SGHTA and CDR2 FQGNSA. Trimming took off 1 base at V and 7 bases at J, with 8 bases between the two ends. The CDR3 runs to 14 residues. CDR3: CASSLGVTNSPLHF. The CDR3 DNA reads TGTGCCAGCAGCTTAGGGGTCACGAATTCACCCCTCCACTTT.

This clonotype was observed at least ten times. J is TRBJ1-1 and V is TRBV20-1; no clear D. Germline assignment: CDR1 DFQATT and CDR2 SNEGSKA (reference sequence). The length of the CDR3 is 12 residues. Between the trimmed V and J ends, which lost 6 bases and 3 bases, there was a span of 11 bases. The CDR3 loop is CSACNWDTEAFF. For the CDR3, the DNA is TGCAGTGCCTGCAATTGGGACACTGAAGCTTTCTTT.

This clonotype was counted many times. The chain employs TRBV7-6 and TRBJ1-1; TRBD1 matches at 9 bases. The CDR3 runs to 16 residues. Germline CDR1 is SGHVS and CDR2 is FNYEAQ. J gave up 5 bases and V 1 base, and 8 bases lay outside the gene matches. The CDR3 bases are TGTGCCAGCAGCTTAGACGCCGGGACAGGGTTGACTGAAGCTTTCTTT. It codes for CASSLDAGTGLTEAFF.

V is TRBV5-5 and J is TRBJ1-1, with D tentatively TRBD1 (5 bases). V lost 3 bases and J 1 base, leaving 10 bases between the germline ends. Germline lookup yields CDR1 SGHKS and CDR2 YYEKEE (reference sequence). The CDR3 consists of 14 residues. DNA of the CDR3: TGTGCCAGCAGCTGGCAGGGAGGGAACACTGAAGCTTTCTTT. It specifies CASSWQGGNTEAFF.

This clonotype came up many times. The V and J genes are TRBV9 and TRBJ2-1, with D perhaps TRBD2 (6 bases). CDR3 length: 14 residues. The V end was cut by 0 bases, the J end by 7 bases, with 11 bases between. Germline CDR1 and CDR2: SGDLS and YYNGEE. CDR3 region: CASSVVPRGNEQFF. The CDR3 nucleotides read TGTGCCAGCAGCGTAGTTCCCCGGGGGAATGAGCAGTTCTTC.

This clonotype was counted at least ten times. The V gene is TRBV12-3 or TRBV12-4, the J gene TRBJ2-7; 8 positions match TRBD1. This CDR3 has 15 residues. Trimming removed 1 base from V and 4 bases from J; junction bases left unmatched: 6. The chain's CDR3 is CASSLEAGGGYEQYF. Written as DNA, the CDR3 is TGTGCCAGCAGTTTAGAGGCAGGGGGCGGGTACGAGCAGTACTTC.

The table lists this clonotype with many counts. The chain has TRBV6-6 and TRBJ1-4; TRBD1 agrees at 10 bases. The V and J ends lost 6 bases and 8 bases, in that order; junction bases with no gene match: 6. Per germline, CDR1 MNHNY and CDR2 SVGAGI (reference sequence). The CDR3 extends over 14 amino acids. The CDR3 nucleotides read TGTGCCAGCAGCTGGGACAGGGGCGACGAAAAACTGTTTTTT. Its protein is CASSWDRGDEKLFF.